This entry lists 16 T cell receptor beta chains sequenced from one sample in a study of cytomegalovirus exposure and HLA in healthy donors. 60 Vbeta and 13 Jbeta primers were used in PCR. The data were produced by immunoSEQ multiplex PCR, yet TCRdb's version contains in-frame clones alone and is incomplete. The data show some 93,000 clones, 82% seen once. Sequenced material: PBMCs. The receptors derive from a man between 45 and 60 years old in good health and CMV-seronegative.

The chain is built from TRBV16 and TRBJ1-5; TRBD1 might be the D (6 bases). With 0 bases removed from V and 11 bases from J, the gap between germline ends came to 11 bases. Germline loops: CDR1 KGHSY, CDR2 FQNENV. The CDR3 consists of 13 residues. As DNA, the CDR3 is TGTGCCAGCAGCCAATCATCCGCAGGGGCCCAGCATTTT. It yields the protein CASSQSSAGAQHF.

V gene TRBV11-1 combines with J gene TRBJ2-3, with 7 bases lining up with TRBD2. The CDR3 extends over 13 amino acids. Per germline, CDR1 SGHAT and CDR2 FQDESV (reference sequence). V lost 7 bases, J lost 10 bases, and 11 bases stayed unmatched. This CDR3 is CASTPGGLAAQYF. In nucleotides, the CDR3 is TGTGCCAGCACCCCCGGTGGGCTAGCGGCGCAGTATTTT.

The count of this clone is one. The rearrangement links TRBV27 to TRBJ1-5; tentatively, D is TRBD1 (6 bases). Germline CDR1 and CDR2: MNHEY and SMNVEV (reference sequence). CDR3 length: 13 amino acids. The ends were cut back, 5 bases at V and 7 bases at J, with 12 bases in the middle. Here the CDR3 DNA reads TGTGCCAGCAGTGCGGGGGGCGAACAGCCCCAGCATTTT. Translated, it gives CASSAGGEQPQHF.

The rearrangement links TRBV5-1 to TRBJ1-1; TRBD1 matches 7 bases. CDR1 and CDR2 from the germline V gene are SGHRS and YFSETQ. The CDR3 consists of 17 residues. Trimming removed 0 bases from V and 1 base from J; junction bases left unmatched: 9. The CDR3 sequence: CASSLGQGVGTNTEAFF. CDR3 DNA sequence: TGCGCCAGCAGCTTGGGGCAGGGGGTCGGGACGAACACTGAAGCTTTCTTT.

In DNA, the CDR3 is TGTGCCAGCAGTGAAGGTCCCTCGGGGTATGGCTACACCTTC. Translation: CASSEGPSGYGYTF. The chain carries TRBV6-1 and TRBJ1-2; D uncertain. The CDR3 runs to 14 residues. Germline V gene lookup returns CDR1 MNHNS and CDR2 SASEGT. The V end was cut by 1 base, the J end by 5 bases, with 11 bases between.

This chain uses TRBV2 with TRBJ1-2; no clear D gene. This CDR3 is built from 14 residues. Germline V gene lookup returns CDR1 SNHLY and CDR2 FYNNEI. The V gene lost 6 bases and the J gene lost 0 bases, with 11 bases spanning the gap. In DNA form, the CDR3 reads TGTGCCAGCAGCTCACGGACTACTAACTATGGCTACACCTTC. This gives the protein CASSSRTTNYGYTF.

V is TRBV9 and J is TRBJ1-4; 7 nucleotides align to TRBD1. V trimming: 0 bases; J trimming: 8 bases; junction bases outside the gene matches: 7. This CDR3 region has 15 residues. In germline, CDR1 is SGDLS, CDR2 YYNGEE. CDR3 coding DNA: TGTGCCAGCAGCGTAGATGGTAGGGGGCGAGAAAAACTGTTTTTT. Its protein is CASSVDGRGREKLFF.

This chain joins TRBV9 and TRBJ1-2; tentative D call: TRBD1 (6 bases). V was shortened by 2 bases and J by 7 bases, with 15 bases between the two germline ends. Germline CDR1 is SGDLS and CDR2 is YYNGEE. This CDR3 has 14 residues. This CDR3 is CASSVGQGSRGYTF. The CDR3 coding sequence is TGTGCCAGCAGCGTCGGGCAGGGGTCTCGTGGCTACACCTTC.

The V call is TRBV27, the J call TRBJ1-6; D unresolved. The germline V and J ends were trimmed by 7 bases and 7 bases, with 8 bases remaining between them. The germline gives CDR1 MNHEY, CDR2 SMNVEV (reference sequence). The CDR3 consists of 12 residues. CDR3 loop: CASTTGNSPLHF. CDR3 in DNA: TGTGCCAGCACCACGGGGAATTCACCCCTCCACTTT.

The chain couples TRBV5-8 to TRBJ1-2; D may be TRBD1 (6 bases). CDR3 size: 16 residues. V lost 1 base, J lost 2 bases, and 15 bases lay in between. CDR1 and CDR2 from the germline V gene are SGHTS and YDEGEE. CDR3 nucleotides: TGTGCCAGCAGCTTGTATACGTCAACAGGGAACTATGGCTACACCTTC. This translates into CASSLYTSTGNYGYTF.

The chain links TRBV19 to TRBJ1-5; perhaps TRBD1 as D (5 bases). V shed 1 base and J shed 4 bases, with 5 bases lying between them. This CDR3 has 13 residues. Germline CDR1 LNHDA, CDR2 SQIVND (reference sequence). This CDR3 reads CASSIGQNQPQHF. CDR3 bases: TGTGCCAGTAGTATAGGACAGAATCAGCCCCAGCATTTT.

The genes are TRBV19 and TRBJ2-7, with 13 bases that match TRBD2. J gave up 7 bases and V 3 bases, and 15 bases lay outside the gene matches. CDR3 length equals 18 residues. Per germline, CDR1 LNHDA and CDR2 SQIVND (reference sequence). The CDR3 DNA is TGTGCCAGTAGTATCAGACTAGCGGGAGGCTCCAGTCGGGGAGAGCAGTACTTC. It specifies CASSIRLAGGSSRGEQYF.

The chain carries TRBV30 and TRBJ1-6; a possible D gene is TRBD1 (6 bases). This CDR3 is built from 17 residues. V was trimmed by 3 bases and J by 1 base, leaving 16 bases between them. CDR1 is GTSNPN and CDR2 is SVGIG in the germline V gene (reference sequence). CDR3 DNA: TGTGCCTGGAGGGATCACAGGGAGTCTTCCTATAATTCACCCCTCCACTTT. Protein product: CAWRDHRESSYNSPLHF. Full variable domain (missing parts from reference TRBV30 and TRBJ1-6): SQTIHQWPATLVQPVGSPLSLECTVEGTSNPNLYWYRQAAGRGLQLLFYSVGIGQISSEVPQNLSASRPQDRQFILSSKKLLLSDSGFYLCAWRDHRESSYNSPLHFGNGTRLTVT.

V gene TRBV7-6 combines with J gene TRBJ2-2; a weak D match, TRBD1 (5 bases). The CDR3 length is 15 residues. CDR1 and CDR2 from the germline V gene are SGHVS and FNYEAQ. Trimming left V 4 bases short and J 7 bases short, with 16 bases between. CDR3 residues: CASSSRPGQGGELFF. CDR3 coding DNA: TGTGCCAGCAGCTCTCGGCCGGGCCAGGGCGGGGAGCTGTTTTTT.

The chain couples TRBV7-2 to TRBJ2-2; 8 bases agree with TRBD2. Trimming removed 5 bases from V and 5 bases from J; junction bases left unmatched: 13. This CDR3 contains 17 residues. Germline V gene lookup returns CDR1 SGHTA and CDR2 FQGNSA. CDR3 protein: CASSPGRGGAGTGELFF. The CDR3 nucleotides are TGTGCCAGCAGCCCCGGGAGGGGAGGGGCTGGGACCGGGGAGCTGTTTTTT.

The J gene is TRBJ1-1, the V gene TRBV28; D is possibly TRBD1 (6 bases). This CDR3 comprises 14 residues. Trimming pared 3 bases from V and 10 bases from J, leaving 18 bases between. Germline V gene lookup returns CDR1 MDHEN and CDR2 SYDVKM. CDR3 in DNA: TGTGCCAGCAGTTTTCAGTCTTTAGGGGGTCTAGCTTTCTTT. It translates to CASSFQSLGGLAFF.